A single sample gave rise to the 21 T cell receptor beta chains below, sequenced in a study of regulatory T cells in long-lasting Graves disease (dated by TCRdb to the early 2020s). Libraries were built with multiplex PCR. The data were produced on an Illumina HiSeq 4000. CDR3 regions were amplified by Arm-PCR with iRepertoire HTBI primers to construct TCR beta libraries. Using fastp at Q25 and MiXCR, TCRdb reprocessed the public reads and kept productive beta chains. Entries that share a CDR3 protein sequence are merged under the most common genes and DNA. This sample holds over 300,000 distinct CDR3 sequences; about 18% were observed only once. The ten largest make up approximately 31% of the sample. The sample's time point label, in plain terms: persistent/refractory GD, antithyroid drugs over 5 years with positive TRAb. For both TCR sequencing and RNA sequencing, RNA was extracted from PBMCs using TRIzol.

This sample comprised peripheral blood mononuclear cells (PBMCs), obtained when the disease was refractory, from a patient treated with antithyroid drugs. These receptors all come from a female donor with Graves disease.

This clonotype was found a few times. The chain joins TRBV6-2 or TRBV6-3 to TRBJ1-1; TRBD1 matches 7 bases. CDR3 length equals 13 residues. Germline CDR1 is MNHEY and CDR2 is SVGEGT. Trimming took 5 bases from V and 8 from J; bases not matched to a gene: 8. CDR3 bases: TGTGCCAGCAGTGTTAGCGGGACAGAAGAAGCTTTCTTT. As protein: CASSVSGTEEAFF.

This clonotype was observed many times. J is TRBJ1-2 and V is TRBV6-5; D gene uncertain. The CDR3 loop spans 13 amino acids. In germline, CDR1 is MNHEY, CDR2 SVGAGI. V was clipped by 0 bases and J by 4 bases, with 6 bases between them. In DNA form, the CDR3 reads TGTGCCAGCAGTTACTCGGAGGGCTATGGCTACACCTTC. It codes for CASSYSEGYGYTF.

The rearrangement joins TRBV5-1 to TRBJ1-4, with 7 bases aligning to TRBD1. The CDR3 covers 15 residues. The ends lost 3 bases at V and 6 bases at J; junction bases unmatched: 8. Germline assignment: CDR1 SGHRS and CDR2 YFSETQ. The CDR3 bases are TGCGCCAGCAGCTCCGGGACAGTTGGGGATGAAAAACTGTTTTTT. Encoded protein: CASSSGTVGDEKLFF.

This clonotype came up many times. The rearrangement links TRBV20-1 to TRBJ2-5; 11 bases map to TRBD2. The germline gives CDR1 DFQATT, CDR2 SNEGSKA (reference sequence). This CDR3 comprises 14 residues. Trimming at V came to 3 bases and at J to 3 bases, leaving 3 bases not matched to a gene. CDR3: CSASLAGGKETQYF. CDR3 nucleotides: TGCAGTGCTAGCCTAGCGGGGGGAAAAGAGACCCAGTACTTC.

This clonotype was observed a handful of times. The chain recombines TRBV14 with TRBJ1-2; tentatively, D is TRBD1 (6 bases). Germline CDR1 reads SGHDN; CDR2 reads FVKESK. Trimming cost V 3 bases and J 1 base, with 15 bases left between them. The CDR3 contains 16 residues. Written as DNA, the CDR3 is TGTGCCAGCAGCCAGCCGATGGACAGCGTTAACTATGGCTACACCTTC. As protein: CASSQPMDSVNYGYTF.

As concerns this clonotype: Possible read error: a much larger clone is one base away. This chain uses TRBV2 with TRBJ1-5; TRBD1 is a possible D gene (5 bases). Germline-derived CDR1 and CDR2 are SNHLY and FYNNEI. V shed 2 bases and J shed 5 bases, with 7 bases lying between them. The CDR3 spans 13 residues. CDR3 amino acids: CASSEQGHQPQHF. CDR3 sequence (DNA): TGTGCCAGCAGTGAACAGGGCCATCAGCCCCAGCATTTT.

This clonotype was detected a few times. The chain employs TRBV10-3 and TRBJ2-2; 8 bases are shared with TRBD1. Per the germline V gene, CDR1 is ENHRY and CDR2 is SYGVKD. The V and J ends lost 3 bases and 6 bases, in that order; junction bases with no gene match: 6. The CDR3 consists of 15 residues. CDR3 amino acids: CAISEQGVIPGELFF. The CDR3 DNA is TGTGCCATCAGTGAACAGGGGGTTATTCCCGGGGAGCTGTTTTTT.

There are many counts of this clonotype. This chain links TRBV7-9 with TRBJ2-7; D possibly corresponds to TRBD2 (6 bases). The CDR3 extends over 17 amino acids. The ends were cut back, 5 bases at V and 4 bases at J, with 24 bases in the middle. Germline V gene sequence: CDR1 SEHNR, CDR2 FQNEAQ (reference sequence). CDR3 sequence reads: CASSGRGLGEADYEQYF. The CDR3 DNA reads as TGTGCCAGCAGCGGGCGAGGGTTGGGGGAGGCGGATTACGAGCAGTACTTC.

This clonotype has only a few counts. The chain uses TRBV5-1 and TRBJ2-7; 9 bases are shared with TRBD2. Germline loops: CDR1 SGHRS, CDR2 YFSETQ. The V segment lost 4 bases and the J segment 0 bases; nucleotides outside the gene matches: 2. CDR3 length equals 14 residues. The CDR3 loop reads CASSAGLASYEQYF. CDR3 coding DNA: TGCGCCAGCAGCGCGGGACTAGCCTCCTACGAGCAGTACTTC.

This clonotype was found many times. V and J are TRBV20-1 and TRBJ1-5; 11 bases match TRBD1. After removal of 6 bases from V and 6 bases from J, the junction contained 10 bases not matched to a gene. The length of the CDR3 is 15 residues. The germline V gene encodes CDR1 DFQATT and CDR2 SNEGSKA (reference sequence). CDR3 bases: TGCAGTGCCAAGGACAGGGGGCGAACGTTTCAGCCCCAGCATTTT. Translated: CSAKDRGRTFQPQHF.

This clonotype was observed at least ten times. The chain has TRBV20-1 and TRBJ1-6, with 8 bases matching TRBD1. Germline lookup yields CDR1 DFQATT and CDR2 SNEGSKA (reference sequence). There are 15 residues in the CDR3. V shed 5 bases and J 6 bases; nucleotides not matched to a gene: 9. CDR3 protein: CSAGRQGIPNSPLHF. The CDR3 bases are TGCAGTGCTGGCCGACAGGGGATCCCTAATTCACCCCTCCACTTT.

This clonotype was found many times. The chain is built from TRBV11-3 and TRBJ2-5; perhaps TRBD1 as D (8 bases). V was trimmed by 7 bases and J by 4 bases, leaving 19 bases between them. CDR3 length: 15 residues. Per germline, CDR1 SGHNT and CDR2 YENEEA. The CDR3 DNA reads as TGTGCCAGCAAGTCAAACAGGGGGGGATCAGAGACCCAGTACTTC. It specifies CASKSNRGGSETQYF.

This chain links TRBV5-1 with TRBJ2-5; TRBD2 matches 10 bases. The CDR3 runs 15 residues. V was clipped by 4 bases and J by 1 base; unmatched bases: 4. Per germline, CDR1 SGHRS and CDR2 YFSETQ. Written as DNA, the CDR3 is TGCGCCAGCAGCGGGGGACTAGCGATCCAAGAGACCCAGTACTTC. It yields the protein CASSGGLAIQETQYF. The variable domain in full, completed from reference TRBV5-1 and TRBJ2-5, reads KAGVTQTPRYLIKTRGQQVTLSCSPISGHRSVSWYQQTPGQGLQFLFEYFSETQRNKGNFPGRFSGRQFSNSRSEMNVSTLELGDSALYLCASSGGLAIQETQYFGPGTRLLVL.

The sample holds many counts of this clonotype. The rearrangement links TRBV11-2 to TRBJ2-7, with D perhaps matching TRBD1 (5 bases). Looked up from germline, CDR1 is SGHAT and CDR2 is FQNNGV. Trimming removed 4 bases at V and 1 base at J, with 11 bases between. This CDR3 has 14 amino acids. The chain's CDR3 is CASSSIRDSYEQYF. In DNA, the CDR3 is TGTGCCAGCAGCTCAATCAGGGATTCCTACGAGCAGTACTTC.

This clonotype appeared many times. The rearrangement links TRBV11-3 to TRBJ1-2; 8 bases align to TRBD1. The CDR3 runs to 14 residues. Germline V gives CDR1 SGHNT, CDR2 YENEEA. J gave up 3 bases and V 1 base, and 1 base lay outside the gene matches. As DNA, the CDR3 is TGTGCCAGCAGCTTAGCGGGACAGGACTATGGCTACACCTTC. Its protein is CASSLAGQDYGYTF.

The rearrangement uses TRBV30 and TRBJ1-5, with D unresolved. V shed 2 bases and J shed 0 bases, with 14 bases lying between them. The CDR3 is 16 residues long. CDR1 is GTSNPN, CDR2 SVGIG, per germline (reference sequence). In DNA form, the CDR3 reads TGTGCCTGGAGTTATGGACGGTCGTATAGCAATCAGCCCCAGCATTTT. Its translation is CAWSYGRSYSNQPQHF.

This clonotype was observed at least ten times. The chain joins TRBV28 to TRBJ2-5, with D maybe TRBD1 (5 bases). Germline V CDR1 and CDR2: MDHEN, SYDVKM. V was pared by 5 bases and J by 2 bases, with 9 bases between. The CDR3 loop spans 13 amino acids. The CDR3 spells CASSQGNQETQYF. CDR3 coding DNA: TGTGCCAGCAGTCAGGGAAATCAAGAGACCCAGTACTTC.

CDR3 coding DNA: TGTGCCAGCAGCCGGACAGTTTCGTCCTACGAGCAGTACTTC. Residues: CASSRTVSSYEQYF. The chain couples TRBV4-2 to TRBJ2-7; D perhaps matches TRBD1 (6 bases). Trimming pared 4 bases from V and 1 base from J, leaving 11 bases between. CDR3 length: 14 residues. Germline CDR1 is LGHNA and CDR2 is YNFKEQ.

This clonotype was observed a handful of times. J is TRBJ1-5 and V is TRBV15; a weak D match, TRBD1 (5 bases). Germline-derived CDR1 and CDR2 are LNHNV and YYDKDF (reference sequence). CDR3 length: 17 amino acids. V lost 0 bases and J lost 5, with 17 bases in between. CDR3 DNA sequence: TGTGCCACCAGCAGAGATCTGGCCAGGGAAGTGGATCAGCCCCAGCATTTT. Protein sequence: CATSRDLAREVDQPQHF.

This clonotype was observed many times. The chain combines TRBV6-9 with TRBJ2-5; 14 positions agree with TRBD2. Germline assignment: CDR1 MNHGY and CDR2 SVAAGI. Trimming cost V 4 bases and J 5 bases; bases outside gene matches: 9. The length of the CDR3 is 17 residues. The CDR3 region is CASSWTSGGLPGETQYF. In DNA, the CDR3 is TGTGCCAGCAGTTGGACTAGCGGGGGGTTGCCCGGTGAGACCCAGTACTTC.

This clonotype came up many times. The genes are TRBV29-1 and TRBJ2-7, with TRBD1 matching over 9 bases. This CDR3 is built from 14 residues. Germline loops: CDR1 SQVTM, CDR2 ANQGSEA. Trimming took 1 base from V and 4 from J; bases not matched to a gene: 5. This chain's CDR3 is CSVEGGQGYYEQYF. The CDR3 nucleotides read TGCAGCGTTGAAGGGGGACAGGGATATTACGAGCAGTACTTC.